What follows are 17 T cell receptor beta chains derived from one specimen sequenced in a study of T cells after yellow fever vaccination. TCRdb reprocessed the 5' RACE reads via MiXCR and lists one record per CDR3 protein. The sample lists 250,000 to 400,000 distinct CDR3 sequences, roughly 4.3% occurring once. The sample in question was PBMCs, obtained 15 days after the yellow fever booster vaccination. All receptors come from a young man who received the YFV17D yellow fever vaccine.

J is TRBJ1-1 and V is TRBV5-6, with D unclear. The CDR3 consists of 14 residues. The germline gives CDR1 SGHDT, CDR2 YYEEEE. V dropped 5 bases and J dropped 2 bases, with 13 bases sitting between them. CDR3 nucleotide sequence: TGTGCCAGCAGATGGCTTCAGCGAAACACTGAAGCTTTCTTT. Its translation is CASRWLQRNTEAFF.

This clonotype was observed at least ten times. This CDR3 is CASSWTSGNEQFF. CDR3 sequence (DNA): TGTGCCAGCAGTTGGACTAGCGGCAATGAGCAGTTCTTC. V usage is TRBV12-3 or TRBV12-4 and J usage is TRBJ2-1, with TRBD2 matching over 10 bases. J gave up 6 bases and V 4 bases, and 0 bases lay outside the gene matches. This CDR3 has 13 residues.

This clonotype was counted between two and nine times. The chain is built from TRBV27 and TRBJ2-7; D is perhaps TRBD2 (6 bases). The CDR3 spans 12 residues. Trimming stripped 8 bases from V and 1 base from J, with 9 bases between. The germline gives CDR1 MNHEY, CDR2 SMNVEV (reference sequence). CDR3 nucleotide sequence: TGTGCCAGCTCCGGGGGTTCCTACGAGCAGTACGTC. It is translated as CASSGGSYEQYV.

V and J are TRBV2 and TRBJ2-7, with D tentatively TRBD2 (5 bases). This CDR3 comprises 11 residues. V lost 1 base and J 12 bases, leaving 10 bases between the germline ends. Germline lookup yields CDR1 SNHLY and CDR2 FYNNEI. CDR3 in amino acids: CASSEDSVRYF. The CDR3 DNA follows: TGTGCCAGCAGTGAAGATAGCGTGCGGTACTTC. Supplemented by reference TRBV2 and TRBJ2-7, the full variable domain reads EPEVTQTPSHQVTQMGQEVILRCVPISNHLYFYWYRQILGQKVEFLVSFYNNEISEKSEIFDDQFSVERPDGSNFTLKIRSTKLEDSAMYFCASSEDSVRYFGPGTRLTVT.

This clonotype came up many times. The V gene is TRBV6-1, the J gene TRBJ2-7; maybe TRBD1 (5 bases). The germline V gene has CDR1 MNHNS and CDR2 SASEGT. The CDR3 extends over 17 amino acids. V gave up 4 bases and J gave up 3 bases, with 22 bases separating them. The CDR3 loop reads CASSGGSRALRIYEQYF. DNA of the CDR3: TGTGCCAGCAGTGGAGGATCCAGGGCCCTAAGGATCTACGAGCAGTACTTC.

In its sample, this clonotype was seen many times. The chain links TRBV7-2 to TRBJ1-2; 10 positions agree with TRBD1. Losses at the gene ends were 8 bases for V and 6 bases for J; bases not matched to a gene: 6. Germline lookup yields CDR1 SGHTA and CDR2 FQGNSA. There are 13 residues in the CDR3. Here the CDR3 reads CASHSGTGDGYTF. CDR3 sequence (DNA): TGTGCCAGCCATTCCGGGACAGGGGATGGCTACACCTTC.

This clonotype was observed a handful of times. The rearrangement joins TRBV27 to TRBJ2-3; D gene uncertain. CDR1 and CDR2 (germline): MNHEY, SMNVEV (reference sequence). Trimming cost V 3 bases and J 6 bases, with 10 bases left between them. The CDR3 is 13 amino acids. The CDR3 sequence is CASSFLLGDTQYF. DNA for the CDR3: TGTGCCAGCAGTTTTCTCTTGGGGGATACGCAGTATTTT.

This clonotype showed up just a few times. The rearrangement uses TRBV7-2 and TRBJ1-5, with D unclear. The CDR3 consists of 15 residues. V gave up 5 bases and J gave up 0 bases, with 11 bases separating them. Germline V gene sequence: CDR1 SGHTA, CDR2 FQGNSA. CDR3 bases: TGTGCCAGCAGCCGAGCCATAGGTAGCAATCAGCCCCAGCATTTT. It encodes CASSRAIGSNQPQHF. Full variable domain (missing parts from reference TRBV7-2 and TRBJ1-5): GAGVSQSPSNKVTEKGKDVELRCDPISGHTALYWYRQSLGQGLEFLIYFQGNSAPDKSGLPSDRFSAERTGGSVSTLTIQRTQQEDSAVYLCASSRAIGSNQPQHFGDGTRLSIL.

The chain combines TRBV7-9 with TRBJ2-1; 7 nucleotides agree with TRBD2. J gave up 6 bases and V 5 bases, and 7 bases lay outside the gene matches. CDR1 SEHNR and CDR2 FQNEAQ come from the germline V gene (reference sequence). This CDR3 comprises 14 residues. CDR3 nucleotide sequence: TGTGCCAGCAGCCGTGGGGAGGGCGGCAATGAGCAGTTCTTC. Protein: CASSRGEGGNEQFF.

V is TRBV20-1 and J is TRBJ1-4; the D gene is possibly TRBD1 (5 bases). CDR3 length: 16 residues. Trimming shortened V by 6 bases and J by 0 bases, and 17 bases separated the two germline ends. The germline gives CDR1 DFQATT, CDR2 SNEGSKA (reference sequence). CDR3 sequence: CSAQRWGVATNEKLFF. CDR3 nucleotide sequence: TGCAGTGCCCAACGATGGGGGGTAGCAACTAATGAAAAACTGTTTTTT.

The chain couples TRBV7-2 to TRBJ2-2, with TRBD1 as a possible D gene (5 bases). The CDR3 runs 17 residues. Germline CDR1 reads SGHTA; CDR2 reads FQGNSA. Trimming removed 5 bases from V and 5 bases from J, with 21 bases in between. The CDR3: CASSLRQGAERTGELFF. The CDR3 nucleotides are TGTGCCAGCAGCCTCAGACAAGGGGCGGAGAGGACCGGGGAGCTGTTTTTT. The full variable domain, with the rest looked up from reference TRBV7-2 and TRBJ2-2, is GAGVSQSPSNKVTEKGKDVELRCDPISGHTALYWYRQSLGQGLEFLIYFQGNSAPDKSGLPSDRFSAERTGGSVSTLTIQRTQQEDSAVYLCASSLRQGAERTGELFFGEGSRLTVL.

This clonotype was observed at least ten times. The chain combines TRBV7-2 with TRBJ2-2; no reliable D call. The CDR3 has 14 residues. CDR1 is SGHTA, CDR2 FQGNSA, per germline. Trimming pared 5 bases from V and 6 bases from J, leaving 13 bases between. Here the CDR3 DNA reads TGTGCCAGCAGCGAGCCCGATAAGCCCGGGGAGCTGTTTTTT. Translation: CASSEPDKPGELFF. Based on the CDR3 plus reference TRBV7-2 and TRBJ2-2, the full variable domain is GAGVSQSPSNKVTEKGKDVELRCDPISGHTALYWYRQSLGQGLEFLIYFQGNSAPDKSGLPSDRFSAERTGGSVSTLTIQRTQQEDSAVYLCASSEPDKPGELFFGEGSRLTVL.

This clonotype was seen a handful of times. The chain uses TRBV5-1 and TRBJ2-5, with 9 bases matching TRBD2. CDR1 SGHRS and CDR2 YFSETQ come from the germline V gene. This CDR3 is 15 amino acids long. With 3 bases clipped from V and 4 bases from J, the junction kept 7 bases outside the gene matches. The CDR3: CASSYLSGGTETQYF. The CDR3 nucleotides are TGCGCCAGCAGCTACCTTAGCGGGGGTACAGAGACCCAGTACTTC.

This clonotype was detected ten times or more. The chain uses TRBV24-1 and TRBJ1-1; 8 bases map to TRBD1. V trimming: 2 bases; J trimming: 6 bases; junction bases outside the gene matches: 7. The CDR3 covers 15 residues. The germline gives CDR1 KGHDR, CDR2 SFDVKD. The CDR3 coding sequence is TGTGCCACCAGTGATTCACGGACAGGGCGGGCTGAAGCTTTCTTT. This sequence encodes CATSDSRTGRAEAFF.

The table lists this clonotype with many counts. The chain recombines TRBV9 with TRBJ1-1, with D perhaps TRBD1 (5 bases). There are 16 residues in the CDR3. The germline V gene encodes CDR1 SGDLS and CDR2 YYNGEE. The ends were cut back, 3 bases at V and 0 bases at J, with 15 bases in the middle. This chain's CDR3 is CASSGGGLAMNTEAFF. CDR3 bases: TGTGCCAGCAGCGGTGGGGGTCTGGCCATGAACACTGAAGCTTTCTTT.

A few counts support this clonotype. The chain recombines TRBV4-1 with TRBJ1-6, with D possibly being TRBD1 (5 bases). V was shortened by 4 bases and J by 7 bases, with 11 bases between the two germline ends. Germline V gives CDR1 MGHRA, CDR2 YSYEKL. This CDR3 has 14 amino acids. For the CDR3, the DNA is TGCGCCAGCAGCCGAGGGGTAGGGAATTCACCCCTCCACTTT. Its translation is CASSRGVGNSPLHF.

The chain carries TRBV6-2 or TRBV6-3 and TRBJ1-5; D is unclear. CDR1 is MNHEY and CDR2 is SVGEGT in the germline V gene. Trimming shortened V by 6 bases and J by 3 bases, and 15 bases separated the two germline ends. The CDR3 sequence is 15 residues long. The DNA for the CDR3 is TGTGCCAGCAGCCCTGACGTACTCAACAATCAGCCCCAGCATTTT. Translation gives CASSPDVLNNQPQHF.